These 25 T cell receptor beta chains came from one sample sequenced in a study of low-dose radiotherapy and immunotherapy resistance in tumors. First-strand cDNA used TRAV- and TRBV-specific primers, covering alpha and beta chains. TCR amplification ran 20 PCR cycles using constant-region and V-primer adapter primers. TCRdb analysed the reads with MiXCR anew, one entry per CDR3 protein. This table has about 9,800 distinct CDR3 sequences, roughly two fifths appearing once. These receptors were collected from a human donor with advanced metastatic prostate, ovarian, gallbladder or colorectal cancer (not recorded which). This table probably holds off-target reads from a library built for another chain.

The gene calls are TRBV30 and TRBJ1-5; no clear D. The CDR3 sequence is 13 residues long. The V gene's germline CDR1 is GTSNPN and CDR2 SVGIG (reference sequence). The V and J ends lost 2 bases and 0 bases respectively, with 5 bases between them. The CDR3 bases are TGTGCCTGGAGTCGCGATAGCAATCAGCCCCAGCATTTT. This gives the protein CAWSRDSNQPQHF.

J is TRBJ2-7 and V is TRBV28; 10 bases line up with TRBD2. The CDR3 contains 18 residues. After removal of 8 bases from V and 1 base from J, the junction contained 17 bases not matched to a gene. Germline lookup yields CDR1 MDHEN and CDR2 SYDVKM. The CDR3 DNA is TGTGCCAGCCTCGCCCTGCCTAGCGGGGGTACCCTTTCCTACGAGCAGTACTTC. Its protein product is CASLALPSGGTLSYEQYF. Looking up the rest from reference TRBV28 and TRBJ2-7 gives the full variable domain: DVKVTQSSRYLVKRTGEKVFLECVQDMDHENMFWYRQDPGLGLRLIYFSYDVKMKEKGDIPEGYSVSREKKERFSLILESASTNQTSMYLCASLALPSGGTLSYEQYFGPGTRLTVT.

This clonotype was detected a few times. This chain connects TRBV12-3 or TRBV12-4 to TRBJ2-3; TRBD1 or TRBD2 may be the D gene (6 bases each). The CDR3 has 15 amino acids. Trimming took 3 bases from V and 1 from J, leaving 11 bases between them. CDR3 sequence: CASSFPGGGTDTQYF. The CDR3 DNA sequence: TGTGCCAGCAGTTTCCCCGGGGGCGGCACAGATACGCAGTATTTT.

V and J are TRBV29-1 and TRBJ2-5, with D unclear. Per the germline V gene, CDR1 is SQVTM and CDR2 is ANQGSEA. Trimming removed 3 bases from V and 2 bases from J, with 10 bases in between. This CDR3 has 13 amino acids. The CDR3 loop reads CSVDGRSQETQYF. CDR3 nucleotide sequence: TGCAGCGTTGATGGCAGGTCGCAAGAGACCCAGTACTTC.

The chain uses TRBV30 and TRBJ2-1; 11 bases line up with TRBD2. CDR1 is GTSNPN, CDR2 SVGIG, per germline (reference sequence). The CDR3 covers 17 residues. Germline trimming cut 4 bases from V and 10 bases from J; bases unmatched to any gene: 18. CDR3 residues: CAWNLRASGRSGGEQFF. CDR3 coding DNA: TGTGCCTGGAATCTTAGGGCTAGCGGGAGGTCTGGGGGGGAGCAGTTCTTC.

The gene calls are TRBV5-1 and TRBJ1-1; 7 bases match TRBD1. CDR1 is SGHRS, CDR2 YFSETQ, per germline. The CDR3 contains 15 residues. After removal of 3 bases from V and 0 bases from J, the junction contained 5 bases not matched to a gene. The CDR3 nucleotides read TGCGCCAGCAGCTGGGGGACAGCCATGAACACTGAAGCTTTCTTT. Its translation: CASSWGTAMNTEAFF.

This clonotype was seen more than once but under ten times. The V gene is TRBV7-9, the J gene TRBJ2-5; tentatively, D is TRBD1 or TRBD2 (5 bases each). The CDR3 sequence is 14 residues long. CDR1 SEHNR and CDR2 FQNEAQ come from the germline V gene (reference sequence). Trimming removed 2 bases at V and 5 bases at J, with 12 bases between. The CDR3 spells CASSLLGTPETQYF. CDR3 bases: TGTGCCAGCAGCTTACTCGGGACGCCCGAGACCCAGTACTTC.

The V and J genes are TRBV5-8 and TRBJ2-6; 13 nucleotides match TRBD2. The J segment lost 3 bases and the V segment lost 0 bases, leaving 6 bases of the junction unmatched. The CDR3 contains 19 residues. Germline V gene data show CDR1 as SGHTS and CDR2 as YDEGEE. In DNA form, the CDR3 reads TGTGCCAGCAGCTTGGCCACTAGCGGGAGGGCCGGTGGGGCCAACGTCCTGACTTTC. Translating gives CASSLATSGRAGGANVLTF.

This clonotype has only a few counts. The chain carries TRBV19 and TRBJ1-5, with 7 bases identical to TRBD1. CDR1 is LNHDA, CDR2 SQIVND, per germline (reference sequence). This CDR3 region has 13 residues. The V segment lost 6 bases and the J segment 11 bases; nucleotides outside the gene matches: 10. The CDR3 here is CASSPGQRVAQHF. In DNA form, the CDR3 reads TGTGCCAGTAGCCCGGGACAGCGGGTGGCCCAGCATTTT. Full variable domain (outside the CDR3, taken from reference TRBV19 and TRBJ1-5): DGGITQSPKYLFRKEGQNVTLSCEQNLNHDAMYWYRQDPGQGLRLIYYSQIVNDFQKGDIAEGYSVSREKKESFPLTVTSAQKNPTAFYLCASSPGQRVAQHFGDGTRLSIL.

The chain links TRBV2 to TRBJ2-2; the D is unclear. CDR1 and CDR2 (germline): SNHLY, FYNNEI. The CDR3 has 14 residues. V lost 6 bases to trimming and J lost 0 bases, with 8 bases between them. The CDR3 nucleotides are TGTGCCAGCAGCACGGACGCGAACACCGGGGAGCTGTTTTTT. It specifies CASSTDANTGELFF.

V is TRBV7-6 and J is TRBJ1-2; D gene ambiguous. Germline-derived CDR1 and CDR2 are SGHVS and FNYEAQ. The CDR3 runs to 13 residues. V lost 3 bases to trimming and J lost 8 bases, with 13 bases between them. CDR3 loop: CASSLRPLGGYTF. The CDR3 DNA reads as TGTGCCAGCAGCTTGAGGCCGTTAGGAGGCTACACCTTC. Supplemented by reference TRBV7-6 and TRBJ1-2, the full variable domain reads GAGVSQSPRYKVTKRGQDVALRCDPISGHVSLYWYRQALGQGPEFLTYFNYEAQQDKSGLPNDRFSAERPEGSISTLTIQRTEQRDSAMYRCASSLRPLGGYTFGSGTRLTVV.

CDR3 loop: CASSPPGTYYEQYF. The CDR3 DNA follows: TGTGCCAGCAGCCCCCCCGGGACGTATTACGAGCAGTACTTC. V gene TRBV3-1 combines with J gene TRBJ2-7; D tentatively reads TRBD1 or TRBD2 (5 bases each). This CDR3 is 14 amino acids long. The V end was cut by 4 bases, the J end by 4 bases, with 14 bases between. The germline CDR1 and CDR2 sequences are LGHDT and YNNKEL (reference sequence).

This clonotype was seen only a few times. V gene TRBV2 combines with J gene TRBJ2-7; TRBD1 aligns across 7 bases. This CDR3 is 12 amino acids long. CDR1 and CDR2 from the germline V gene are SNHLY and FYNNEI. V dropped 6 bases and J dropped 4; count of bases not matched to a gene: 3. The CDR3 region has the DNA TGTGCCAGCAGCAGACAGGGATACGAGCAGTACTTC. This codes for CASSRQGYEQYF.

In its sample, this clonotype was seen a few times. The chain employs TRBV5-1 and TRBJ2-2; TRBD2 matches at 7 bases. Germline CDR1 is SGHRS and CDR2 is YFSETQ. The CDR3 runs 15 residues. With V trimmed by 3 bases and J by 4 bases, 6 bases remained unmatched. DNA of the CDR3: TGCGCCAGCAGCTCCGCAGGGAGGGGCACCGGGGAGCTGTTTTTT. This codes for CASSSAGRGTGELFF.

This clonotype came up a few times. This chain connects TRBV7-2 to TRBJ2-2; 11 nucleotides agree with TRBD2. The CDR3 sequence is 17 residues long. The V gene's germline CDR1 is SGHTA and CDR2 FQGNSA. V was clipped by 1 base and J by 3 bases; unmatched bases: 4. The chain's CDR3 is CASSLVAGGPHTGELFF. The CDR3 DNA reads TGTGCCAGCAGCTTAGTAGCGGGGGGGCCACACACCGGGGAGCTGTTTTTT.

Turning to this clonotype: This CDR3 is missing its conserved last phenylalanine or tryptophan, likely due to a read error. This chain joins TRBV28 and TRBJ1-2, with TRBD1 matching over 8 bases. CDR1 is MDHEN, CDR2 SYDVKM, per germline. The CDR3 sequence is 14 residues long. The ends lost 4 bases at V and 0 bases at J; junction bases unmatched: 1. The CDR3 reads CASSSGQANYGYTS. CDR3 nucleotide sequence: TGTGCCAGCAGTTCGGGACAGGCTAACTATGGCTACACCTCC.

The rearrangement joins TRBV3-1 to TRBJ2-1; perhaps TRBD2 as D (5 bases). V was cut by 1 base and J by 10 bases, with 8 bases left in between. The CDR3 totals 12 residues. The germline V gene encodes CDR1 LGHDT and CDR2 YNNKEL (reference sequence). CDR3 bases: TGTGCCAGCAGCCAAGGAACGGGGGAGCAGTTCTTC. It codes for CASSQGTGEQFF.

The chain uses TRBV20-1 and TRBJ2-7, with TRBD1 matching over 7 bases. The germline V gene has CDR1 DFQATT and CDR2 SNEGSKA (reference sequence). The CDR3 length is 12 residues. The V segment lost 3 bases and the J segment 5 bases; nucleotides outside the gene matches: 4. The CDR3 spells CSARTGNHEQYF. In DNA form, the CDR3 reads TGCAGTGCTAGGACAGGGAACCACGAGCAGTACTTC.

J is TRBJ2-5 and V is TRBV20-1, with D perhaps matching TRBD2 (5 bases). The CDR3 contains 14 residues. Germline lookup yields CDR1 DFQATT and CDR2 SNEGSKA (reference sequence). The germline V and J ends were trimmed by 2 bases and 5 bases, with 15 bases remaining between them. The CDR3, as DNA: TGCAGTGCTAGATCTCTAACTAGTGACGAGACCCAGTACTTC. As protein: CSARSLTSDETQYF.

The CDR3 DNA reads as TGTGCCAGCAGTGTCCCCTACACTGAAGCTTTCTTT. Its translation: CASSVPYTEAFF. The rearrangement links TRBV6-1 to TRBJ1-1, with D unclear. The CDR3 is made up of 12 amino acids. V lost 4 bases and J lost 3, with 6 bases in between. Per the germline V gene, CDR1 is MNHNS and CDR2 is SASEGT.

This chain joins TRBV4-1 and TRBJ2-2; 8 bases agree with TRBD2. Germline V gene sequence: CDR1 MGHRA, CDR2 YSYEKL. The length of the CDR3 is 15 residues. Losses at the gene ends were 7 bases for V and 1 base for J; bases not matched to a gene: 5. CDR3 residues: CASTRSGGNTGELFF. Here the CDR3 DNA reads TGCGCCAGCACCCGAAGCGGGGGGAACACCGGGGAGCTGTTTTTT.

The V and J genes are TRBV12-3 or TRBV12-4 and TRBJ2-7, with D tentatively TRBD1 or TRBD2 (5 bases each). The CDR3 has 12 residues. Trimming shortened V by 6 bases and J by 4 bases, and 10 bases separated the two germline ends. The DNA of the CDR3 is TGTGCCAGCAGCAAGGGACCTTACGAGCAGTACTTC. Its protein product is CASSKGPYEQYF.

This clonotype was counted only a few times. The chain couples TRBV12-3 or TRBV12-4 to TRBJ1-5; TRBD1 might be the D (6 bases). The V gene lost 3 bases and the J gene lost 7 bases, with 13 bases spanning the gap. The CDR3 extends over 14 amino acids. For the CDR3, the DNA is TGTGCCAGCAGTTTCGAGGGGGAGGAGCAGCCCCAGCATTTT. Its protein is CASSFEGEEQPQHF.

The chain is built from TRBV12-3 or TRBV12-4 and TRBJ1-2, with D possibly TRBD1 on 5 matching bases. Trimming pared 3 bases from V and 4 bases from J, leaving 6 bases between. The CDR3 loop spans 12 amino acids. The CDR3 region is CASSFQGYGYTF. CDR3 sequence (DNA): TGTGCCAGCAGTTTCCAGGGCTATGGCTACACCTTC.

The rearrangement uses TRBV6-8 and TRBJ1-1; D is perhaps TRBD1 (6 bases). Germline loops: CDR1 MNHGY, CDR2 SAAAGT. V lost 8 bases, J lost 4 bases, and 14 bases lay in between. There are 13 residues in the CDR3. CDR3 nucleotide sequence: TGTGCCAGCCGGGGGGGGCCGGGCACTGAAGCTTTCTTT. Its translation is CASRGGPGTEAFF.